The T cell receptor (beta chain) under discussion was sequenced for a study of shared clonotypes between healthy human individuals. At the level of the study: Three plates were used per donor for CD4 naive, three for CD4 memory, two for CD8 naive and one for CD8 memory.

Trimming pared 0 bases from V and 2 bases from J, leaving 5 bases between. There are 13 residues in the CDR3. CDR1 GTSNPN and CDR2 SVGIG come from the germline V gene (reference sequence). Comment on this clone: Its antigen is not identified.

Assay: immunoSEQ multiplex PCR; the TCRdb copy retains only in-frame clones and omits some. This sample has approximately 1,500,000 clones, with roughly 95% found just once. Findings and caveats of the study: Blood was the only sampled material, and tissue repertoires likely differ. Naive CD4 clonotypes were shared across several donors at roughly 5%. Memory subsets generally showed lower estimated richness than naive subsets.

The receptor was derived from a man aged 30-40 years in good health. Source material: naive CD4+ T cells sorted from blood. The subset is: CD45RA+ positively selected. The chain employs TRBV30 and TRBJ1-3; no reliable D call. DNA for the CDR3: TGTGCCTGGAGTGTATGGACTGGAAACACCATATATTTT. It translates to CAWSVWTGNTIYF.